This is a list of T cell receptor beta chains from one sample in a study of OX40 agonist ivuxolimab in advanced cancers. This table comes from immunoSEQ multiplex PCR, and its TCRdb copy is limited to in-frame clones, with some not included. This table has some 79,000 clones, approximately 90% appearing once. Sequences were derived from CD4+ or CD8+ T cells sorted from blood, sampled in a trial of the OX40 agonist ivuxolimab. The receptors were gathered from an adult with an advanced solid tumor such as melanoma, head and neck, liver or kidney cancer. Both conserved end residues are part of each CDR3.

>TRBV5-4|TRBJ2-7
CASSLDSRSGALNEQYF
>TRBV7-2|TRBJ1-1
CASSLRPADTAFF
>TRBV19|TRBJ2-1
CASTLLAGYNEQFF
>TRBV4-3|TRBJ1-5
CASSQDGHQNQPQHF
>TRBV10-3|TRBJ2-7
CAISEPGKHEQYF
>TRBV19|TRBJ1-5
CASSIRGLAQPQHF
>TRBV10-3|TRBJ1-5
CAISGGANNQPQHF
>TRBV5-6|TRBJ2-5
CASSLPETQYF
>TRBV13|TRBJ1-1
CASSSLGQGPTEAFF
>TRBV4-3|TRBJ1-1
CASSHGKGSAFF
>TRBV7-9|TRBJ2-1
CASSLSVAGNNEQFF
>TRBV19|TRBJ2-7
CASSSDRNYEQYF
>TRBV11-3|TRBJ2-2
CASSLDPPPEPTGELFF
>TRBV30|TRBJ1-2
CAWSGREGLYGYTF
>TRBV5-5|TRBJ2-2
CASSLGQGAGELFF
>TRBV5-1|TRBJ2-7
CASSVPGQTYEQYF
>TRBV6-5|TRBJ2-7
CAVGRGQGSYEQYF
>TRBV6-5|TRBJ1-1
CASSPGYVFTEAFF
>TRBV27|TRBJ2-7
CASSLWGTGQYEQYF
>TRBV19|TRBJ2-1
CASSTQTGGNEQFF
>TRBV7-9|TRBJ2-1
CASSPQGLAGSDEQFF
>TRBV19|TRBJ1-3
CASAGHTIYF
>TRBV30|TRBJ1-5
CAWSQRTAGWRGNQPQHF
>TRBV5-1|TRBJ2-4
CASSYSTGGNIQYF
>TRBV7-2|TRBJ2-1
CASSLIGIGPDEQFF
>TRBV2|TRBJ2-7
CASSAHNRVTYEQYF
>TRBV11-2|TRBJ1-2
CASSLVTGRGYTF
>TRBV7-2|TRBJ2-7
CASSTRVNSYEQYF
>TRBV11-1|TRBJ2-5
CASSLGSGKRTQYF
>TRBV20-1|TRBJ1-1
CSASPIPEAFF
>TRBV15|TRBJ1-4
CATSRDQGEKLFF
>TRBV21-1|TRBJ2-7
CASSRPLAGSYEQYF
>TRBV18|TRBJ1-1
CASSPSGGNTEAFF
>TRBV30|TRBJ1-1
CAWRRGSAEAFF
>TRBV2|TRBJ2-7
CASSGRGDKPYEQYF
>TRBV7-9|TRBJ2-3
CASSLAPQGTQYF